The 19 T cell receptor beta chains given below trace back to one sample, sequenced in a study of shared clonotypes between healthy human individuals. Profiling relied on immunoSEQ multiplex PCR, and the TCRdb table lists in-frame clones only, not all of them. This table has some 2.1 million clones, just over 90% appearing once. Positively selected for CCR7, the CD45RO-negative cells used as naive CD8 cells excluded terminally differentiated effector memory CD45RA+ cells. The sample consisted of naive CD8+ T cells from PBMCs. Source of these receptors: a man between 18 and 35 years old in good health. Some clones in this sample may be carry-over from other donors' samples.

The rearrangement links TRBV6-5 to TRBJ2-7; the match to TRBD2 covers 9 bases. The CDR3 covers 14 residues. Unmatched junction bases numbered 7, after V lost 7 bases and J lost 3 bases. Germline CDR1 MNHEY, CDR2 SVGAGI. The CDR3 DNA is TGTGCCAGCAATGTCCTAGCGGGGCACTACGAGCAGTACTTC. This gives the protein CASNVLAGHYEQYF.

The chain joins TRBV10-2 to TRBJ2-1; D call uncertain. This CDR3 contains 17 residues. V lost 0 bases and J 0 bases, leaving 12 bases between the germline ends. Germline values: CDR1 WSHSY, CDR2 SAAADI. CDR3 protein: CASSESHNSYSYNEQFF. The DNA for the CDR3 is TGCGCCAGCAGTGAGTCCCATAACAGTTACTCCTACAATGAGCAGTTCTTC.

The chain joins TRBV13 to TRBJ2-7; 8 nucleotides align to TRBD2. The ends lost 3 bases at V and 5 bases at J; junction bases unmatched: 3. CDR3 length equals 13 residues. Germline lookup yields CDR1 PRHDT and CDR2 FYEKMQ (reference sequence). In DNA, the CDR3 is TGTGCCAGCAGCTTCGGGAGGGGCGACGAGCAGTACTTC. It encodes CASSFGRGDEQYF.

The chain combines TRBV2 with TRBJ2-7; TRBD2 aligns across 9 bases. This CDR3 comprises 14 residues. Trimming at V came to 9 bases and at J to 4 bases, leaving 10 bases not matched to a gene. Germline V gives CDR1 SNHLY, CDR2 FYNNEI. The CDR3 sequence is CARGGRGAPYEQYF. DNA for the CDR3: TGTGCCAGGGGCGGGAGGGGGGCGCCTTACGAGCAGTACTTC.

As regards this clone: Other DNA sequences in this sample translate to the same CDR3. The CDR3 spells CASSVGGGSVTDTQYF. In DNA form, the CDR3 reads TGTGCCAGCAGCGTAGGGGGCGGGAGCGTCACAGATACGCAGTATTTT. The rearrangement joins TRBV9 to TRBJ2-3, with 7 bases fitting TRBD2. Germline values: CDR1 SGDLS, CDR2 YYNGEE. The CDR3 extends over 16 amino acids. V shed 0 bases and J 2 bases; nucleotides not matched to a gene: 6.

The genes are TRBV5-6 and TRBJ2-5; D perhaps matches TRBD1 (5 bases). The CDR3 contains 13 residues. The V gene lost 2 bases and the J gene lost 5 bases, with 10 bases spanning the gap. Germline loops: CDR1 SGHDT, CDR2 YYEEEE. CDR3 sequence (DNA): TGTGCCAGCAGCTTCCAGGGTAGGGAGACCCAGTACTTC. Protein: CASSFQGRETQYF.

V and J are TRBV4-3 and TRBJ2-3, with D perhaps matching TRBD1 or TRBD2 (7 bases each). The germline gives CDR1 LGHNA, CDR2 YSLEER. Trimming removed 4 bases from V and 1 base from J, with 9 bases in between. This CDR3 contains 14 residues. The CDR3 is CASSPGGGTDTQYF. In DNA, the CDR3 is TGCGCCAGCAGCCCAGGGGGGGGCACAGATACGCAGTATTTT.

The rearrangement links TRBV6-5 to TRBJ1-2; the match to TRBD1 covers 8 bases. After removal of 1 base from V and 4 bases from J, the junction contained 5 bases not matched to a gene. The germline V gene has CDR1 MNHEY and CDR2 SVGAGI. The CDR3 spans 15 residues. The CDR3, as DNA: TGTGCCAGCAGTTACTTTTCAGGGGGCTTCTATGGCTACACCTTC. Protein product: CASSYFSGGFYGYTF.

This clone came up once. Other DNA variants within this sample encode the same CDR3. V gene TRBV27 combines with J gene TRBJ2-5; no reliable D call. V shed 3 bases and J shed 2 bases, with 7 bases lying between them. CDR1 is MNHEY, CDR2 SMNVEV, per germline (reference sequence). The CDR3 consists of 13 residues. In DNA, the CDR3 is TGTGCCAGCAGTTTGGGCTCACAAGAGACCCAGTACTTC. As protein: CASSLGSQETQYF.

CDR3 sequence (DNA): TGTGCCAGCAGTGAAGGGCGAGGCAGGATTTACCTAAACACCGGGGAGCTGTTTTTT. This codes for CASSEGRGRIYLNTGELFF. V gene TRBV6-1 combines with J gene TRBJ2-2; D ambiguous. This CDR3 has 19 amino acids. Germline CDR1 MNHNS, CDR2 SASEGT. V shed 1 base and J shed 2 bases, with 20 bases lying between them.

This clone has a single count. The V call is TRBV9, the J call TRBJ2-5, with D perhaps TRBD2 (5 bases). The germline CDR1 and CDR2 sequences are SGDLS and YYNGEE. The CDR3 runs to 16 residues. The V and J ends lost 4 bases and 4 bases respectively, with 20 bases between them. The CDR3 sequence is CASSSHPDEAGETQYF. As DNA, the CDR3 is TGTGCCAGCAGCTCCCACCCGGACGAGGCGGGAGAGACCCAGTACTTC.

The CDR3 region is CASSLDRGHEQYF. In DNA, the CDR3 is TGCGCCAGCTCCCTTGACAGGGGCCACGAGCAGTACTTC. V is TRBV5-1 and J is TRBJ2-5, with 8 bases that match TRBD1. The end of the DNA is better explained by TRBJ2-7, so the J call may be wrong. The CDR3 is 13 residues long. The V gene's germline CDR1 is SGHRS and CDR2 YFSETQ.

The chain recombines TRBV19 with TRBJ2-4; 12 bases agree with TRBD2. This CDR3 spans 16 amino acids. Unmatched junction bases numbered 6, after V lost 5 bases and J lost 4 bases. Germline CDR1 is LNHDA and CDR2 is SQIVND (reference sequence). The CDR3 coding sequence is TGTGCCAGTAGTCCTCGACTAGCGGGAGTAAAAAACATTCAGTACTTC. Its protein is CASSPRLAGVKNIQYF.

J is TRBJ1-4 and V is TRBV14; no definite D call. The germline CDR1 and CDR2 sequences are SGHDN and FVKESK. Trimming shortened V by 0 bases and J by 8 bases, and 13 bases separated the two germline ends. This CDR3 spans 15 amino acids. The CDR3 protein is CASSQEFGRTEKLFF. The CDR3 nucleotides read TGTGCCAGCAGCCAAGAGTTCGGGCGAACGGAAAAACTGTTTTTT.

This chain links TRBV27 with TRBJ2-2; 9 bases map to TRBD2. This CDR3 comprises 15 residues. Germline CDR1 and CDR2: MNHEY and SMNVEV (reference sequence). V lost 6 bases and J lost 7; bases outside the gene matches: 9. The CDR3 spells CASRGFAGGHGELFF. The CDR3 DNA reads TGTGCCAGCAGAGGGTTCGCGGGAGGGCACGGGGAGCTGTTTTTT.

The chain has TRBV27 and TRBJ2-7; D unresolved. V shed 6 bases and J shed 7 bases, with 16 bases lying between them. The V gene's germline CDR1 is MNHEY and CDR2 SMNVEV (reference sequence). The CDR3 contains 13 residues. DNA for the CDR3: TGTGCCAGCAGCTTAAGCCGGGTCCAGGAGCAGTACTTC. It codes for CASSLSRVQEQYF.

The rearrangement uses TRBV7-6 and TRBJ1-1; no definite D call. The CDR3 is 13 amino acids. From germline, CDR1 is SGHVS and CDR2 FNYEAQ. The V end was cut by 5 bases, the J end by 5 bases, with 12 bases between. The CDR3 region has the DNA TGTGCCAGCAGCACCGACCCTGGGACTGAAGCTTTCTTT. Protein: CASSTDPGTEAFF.

The chain combines TRBV2 with TRBJ2-1; 10 nucleotides line up with TRBD2. In germline, CDR1 is SNHLY, CDR2 FYNNEI. V lost 4 bases, J lost 4 bases, and 10 bases stayed unmatched. CDR3 length: 17 amino acids. The CDR3 DNA sequence: TGTGCCAGCAGTGGGGTCGCAGCGGGAGGGCCATACAATGAGCAGTTCTTC. As protein: CASSGVAAGGPYNEQFF.

The chain carries TRBV19 and TRBJ2-3; D possibly corresponds to TRBD2 (6 bases). Trimming removed 4 bases from V and 5 bases from J, with 13 bases in between. The germline V gene encodes CDR1 LNHDA and CDR2 SQIVND (reference sequence). This CDR3 is 14 amino acids long. DNA for the CDR3: TGTGCCAGTAGTACACGGGACTCCCAAGATACGCAGTATTTT. Translating it yields CASSTRDSQDTQYF.